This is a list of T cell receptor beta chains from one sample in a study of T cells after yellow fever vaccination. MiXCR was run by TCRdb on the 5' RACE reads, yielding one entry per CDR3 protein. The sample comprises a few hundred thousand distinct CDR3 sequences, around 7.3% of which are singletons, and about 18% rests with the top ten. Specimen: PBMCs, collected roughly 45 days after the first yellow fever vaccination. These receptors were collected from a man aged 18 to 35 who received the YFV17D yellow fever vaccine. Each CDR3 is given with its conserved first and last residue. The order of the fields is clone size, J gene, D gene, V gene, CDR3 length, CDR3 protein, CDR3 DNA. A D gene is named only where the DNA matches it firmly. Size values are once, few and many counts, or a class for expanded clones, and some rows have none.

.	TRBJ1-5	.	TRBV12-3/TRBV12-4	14	CASRRGGLGQPQHF	TGTGCCAGCAGAAGGGGGGGTCTCGGCCAGCCCCAGCATTTT
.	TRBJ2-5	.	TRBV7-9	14	CASSPPDKGETQYF	TGTGCCAGCAGCCCCCCCGACAAGGGCGAGACCCAGTACTTC
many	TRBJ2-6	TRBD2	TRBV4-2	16	CASSQEAGAGANVLTF	TGTGCCAGCAGCCAAGAAGCGGGGGCTGGGGCCAACGTCCTGACTTTC
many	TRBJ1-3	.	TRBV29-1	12	CSVQYSGNTIYF	TGCAGCGTTCAGTACTCTGGAAACACCATATATTTT
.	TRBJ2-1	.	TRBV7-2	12	CASSTPRDEQFF	TGTGCCAGCAGTACCCCCCGGGATGAGCAGTTCTTC
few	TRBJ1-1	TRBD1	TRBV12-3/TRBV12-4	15	CASSPGQVRGTEAFF	TGTGCCAGCAGTCCGGGACAGGTCCGGGGGACTGAAGCTTTCTTT
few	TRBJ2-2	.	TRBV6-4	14	CASKEAANTGELFF	TGTGCCAGCAAAGAGGCCGCGAACACCGGGGAGCTGTTTTTT
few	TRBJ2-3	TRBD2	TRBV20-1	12	CSGKSGGYTQYF	TGCAGTGGGAAGAGCGGGGGCTATACGCAGTATTTT
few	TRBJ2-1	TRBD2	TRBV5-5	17	CASSSYWTSGGYNEQFF	TGTGCCAGCAGCTCCTACTGGACTAGCGGGGGGTACAATGAGCAGTTCTTC
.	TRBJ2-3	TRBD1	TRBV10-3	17	CAISEPWTGMLTDTQYF	TGTGCCATCAGTGAGCCGTGGACAGGGATGTTGACAGATACGCAGTATTTT
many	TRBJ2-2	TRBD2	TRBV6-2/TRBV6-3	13	CASKQRGNGELFF	TGTGCCAGCAAACAGCGGGGGAACGGGGAGCTGTTTTTT
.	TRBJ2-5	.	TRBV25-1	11	CASGRDETQYF	TGTGCCAGCGGTCGGGATGAGACCCAGTACTTC
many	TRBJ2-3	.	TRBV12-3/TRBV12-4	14	CASSSLDYTDTQYF	TGTGCCAGCAGCTCCCTGGACTACACAGATACGCAGTATTTT
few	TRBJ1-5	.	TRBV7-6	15	CASSLLATEGQPQHF	TGTGCCAGCAGCTTACTGGCGACAGAGGGGCAGCCCCAGCATTTT